The text below deals with one T cell receptor beta chain. Its binding antigen is unknown. No qualities accompany the bases; no much larger clone lies one base away. The donors were included in the validation cohort of 100 to 150 subjects, a group kept apart from the 666-subject first cohort. The library was produced with the immunoSEQ multiplex PCR assay. The authors processed their data as follows. A statistical classification framework was built for diagnosing cytomegalovirus status from the catalog of TCR beta chain sequences. TCRdb mirrors the immuneACCESS table, restricted to in-frame sequences. Some clones are absent from its copies; in checked studies, under half trace to an unresolved V gene, and the reason for the others is unknown. V and J calls and clone size are copied from that table; D and trimming were computed from the DNA. The sample profile shows 150,000 or so clones; roughly 90% of them were found once. The ten largest clones represent approximately 20% of the sample.

These data belong to a study of cytomegalovirus exposure and HLA in healthy donors (dated by TCRdb to 2017 to 2019). As for the study more broadly: The 550 to 750 repertoires of the first cohort and the roughly 110 validation repertoires were produced on the same platform, according to a later analysis. The study combined high-throughput TCR immunosequencing, statistical association of individual TCRs with disease status, and machine learning to predict cytomegalovirus infection status. In addition to the first cohort of about 650 subjects, a separate validation cohort of 130 or so different subjects was used. The study aimed to test whether signatures of past pathogen exposure could be identified by cataloging public T cell receptors.

Broader findings and caveats from the paper: The study listed 150 to 200 TCR beta chains as associated with cytomegalovirus. Across donors, most TCR sequences were observed very rarely, whereas some public TCRs were present in many individuals. In vitro tests confirmed that a few of the cytomegalovirus-associated TCR beta chains recognize cytomegalovirus antigens. The classifier was reported to diagnose cytomegalovirus status with high specificity and sensitivity in both the original and validation cohorts. A later analysis had no HLA typing for the validation cohort, so co-occurrence there was scored across all 130 or so repertoires. A later analysis found that TCRs clustered in the first cohort also tended to co-occur in the 120 or so validation repertoires, with 94% of cluster scores above 0. The authors suggested that the approach could potentially be extended to other disease states and immunological phenotypes.

Measured from the cysteine to the phenylalanine, the CDR3 is 14 residues long. CDR3 DNA is the only sequence kept; it has 42 bases, read in frame from the first base. V is trimmed back by 2 bases and J by 8 bases, and the junction contains 6 bases that no gene match accounts for. Per the germline V gene, SGHDT is the CDR1 and YYEEEE is the CDR2. The sample was PBMCs. Rearrangement joined TRBV5-6 to TRBJ2-4; 8 junctional bases match TRBD2. The clonotype comes from a man aged 18 to 29 in good health and CMV-seropositive. The CDR3 region has the sequence CASSFGGLDHIQYF. The nucleotides are TGTGCCAGCAGCTTTGGGGGACTAGACCACATTCAGTACTTC.